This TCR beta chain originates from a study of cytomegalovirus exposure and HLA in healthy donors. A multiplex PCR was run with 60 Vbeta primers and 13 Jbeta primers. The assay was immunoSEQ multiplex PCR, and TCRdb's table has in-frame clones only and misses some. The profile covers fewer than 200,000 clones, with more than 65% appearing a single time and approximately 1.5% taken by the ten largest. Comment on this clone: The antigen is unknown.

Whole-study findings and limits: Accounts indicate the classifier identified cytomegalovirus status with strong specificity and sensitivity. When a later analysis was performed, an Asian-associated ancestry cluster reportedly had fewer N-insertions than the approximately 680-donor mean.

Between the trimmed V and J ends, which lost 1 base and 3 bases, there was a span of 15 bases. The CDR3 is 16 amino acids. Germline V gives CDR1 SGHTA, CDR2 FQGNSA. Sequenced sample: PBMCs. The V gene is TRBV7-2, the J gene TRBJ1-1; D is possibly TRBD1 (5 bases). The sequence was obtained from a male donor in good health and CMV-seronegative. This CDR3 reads CASSLDLIVGDTEAFF. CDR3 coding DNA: TGTGCCAGCAGCTTAGATCTGATAGTAGGGGACACTGAAGCTTTCTTT.